Presented here are 28 T cell receptor beta chains from one specimen sequenced in a study of CD8 T cells in Susac syndrome. An amount of RNA that ranged from roughly 0.45 to 1 ug was reverse transcribed with random hexamers. MiXCR was run by TCRdb on the immunoSEQ multiplex PCR reads, yielding one entry per CDR3 protein. Among some 300,000 distinct CDR3 sequences listed, roughly 90% were seen once. The sample consisted of CD8+ T cells from PBMCs. These receptors originate from a human donor with multiple sclerosis.

V gene TRBV7-9 combines with J gene TRBJ2-1, with D possibly TRBD2 on 5 matching bases. This CDR3 region has 16 residues. V was cut by 5 bases and J by 4 bases, with 18 bases left in between. The V gene's germline CDR1 is SEHNR and CDR2 FQNEAQ (reference sequence). In DNA, the CDR3 is TGTGCCAGCAGCCGCGGGTGGGCAGAGACTTACAATGAGCAGTTCTTC. It yields the protein CASSRGWAETYNEQFF.

This clonotype was detected only a few times. The junction and the germline gene differ at one end; a read error may be behind it. The genes are TRBV4-3 and TRBJ2-1; possibly TRBD1 for D (5 bases). Germline V gene sequence: CDR1 LGHNA, CDR2 YSLEER. This CDR3 spans 14 amino acids. The CDR3 nucleotides are TGTGCCAGCAGTCAAGACAGTGGGGACAATGAGCAGTTCTTC. This codes for CASSQDSGDNEQFF.

The genes are TRBV7-8 and TRBJ1-1, with D hard to call. CDR1 is SGHVS, CDR2 FQNEAQ, per germline. V was shortened by 1 base and J by 10 bases, with 10 bases between the two germline ends. This CDR3 spans 12 amino acids. The CDR3 sequence: CASSLVLGRAFF. The CDR3 nucleotides are TGTGCCAGCAGCTTAGTATTGGGGAGAGCTTTCTTT.

The chain links TRBV18 to TRBJ2-1; unclear D gene. The CDR3 runs 14 residues. The germline V gene encodes CDR1 KGHSH and CDR2 LQKENI. Trimming took off 6 bases at V and 8 bases at J, with 17 bases between the two ends. The CDR3 bases are TGTGCCAGCTCCGACTCCCTTAGGAGAGATGAGCAGTTCTTC. Translating it yields CASSDSLRRDEQFF.

The V gene is TRBV7-6, the J gene TRBJ2-3; the D is unclear. The V gene lost 5 bases and the J gene lost 3 bases, with 15 bases spanning the gap. CDR3 length: 15 amino acids. Per germline, CDR1 SGHVS and CDR2 FNYEAQ. The CDR3 spells CASSQTPVDTDTQYF. Here the CDR3 DNA reads TGTGCCAGCAGCCAAACTCCAGTGGATACAGATACGCAGTATTTT.

This clonotype was detected only a few times. The chain joins TRBV2 to TRBJ1-1; maybe TRBD1 (5 bases). The germline V gene encodes CDR1 SNHLY and CDR2 FYNNEI. The ends were cut back, 5 bases at V and 0 bases at J, with 7 bases in the middle. CDR3 length: 13 residues. The CDR3 nucleotides read TGTGCCAGCAGTAGGGGTATGAACACTGAAGCTTTCTTT. Translated: CASSRGMNTEAFF.

This sequence joins TRBV4-1 and TRBJ1-6; the D is unclear. CDR3 length equals 15 residues. Germline CDR1 and CDR2: MGHRA and YSYEKL. V was shortened by 1 base and J by 10 bases, with 14 bases between the two germline ends. Written as DNA, the CDR3 is TGCGCCAGCAGCCAAGGTCAGGAGCCCCCCTCACCCCTCCACTTT. Translated: CASSQGQEPPSPLHF.

The chain recombines TRBV29-1 with TRBJ2-2; D is undetermined. The CDR3 runs to 12 residues. The V and J ends lost 7 bases and 5 bases respectively, with 11 bases between them. Germline V gene sequence: CDR1 SQVTM, CDR2 ANQGSEA. The CDR3 reads CSAVWSTGELFF. The CDR3 DNA reads as TGCAGCGCCGTATGGAGTACCGGGGAGCTGTTTTTT.

The J gene is TRBJ2-7, the V gene TRBV12-3 or TRBV12-4; D remains unclear. V gave up 1 base and J gave up 6 bases, with 13 bases separating them. The CDR3 is made up of 14 amino acids. As DNA, the CDR3 is TGTGCCAGCAGTTTAGATGGCGTCGGGTTCGAGCAGTACTTC. Translating it yields CASSLDGVGFEQYF.

The chain is built from TRBV19 and TRBJ2-2, with 7 bases that match TRBD1. The ends lost 4 bases at V and 6 bases at J; junction bases unmatched: 11. CDR3 length: 16 amino acids. Germline lookup yields CDR1 LNHDA and CDR2 SQIVND (reference sequence). The CDR3 is CASSTRTGKKAGELFF. CDR3 nucleotides: TGTGCCAGTAGTACGAGGACAGGAAAGAAGGCCGGGGAGCTGTTTTTT.

To note about this clonotype: The final CDR3 position lacks the conserved phenylalanine or tryptophan, pointing to a likely read error. This chain joins TRBV7-6 and TRBJ2-7; D remains ambiguous. V lost 1 base to trimming and J lost 6 bases, with 10 bases between them. The CDR3 runs 13 residues. Germline CDR1 SGHVS, CDR2 FNYEAQ. CDR3 DNA sequence: TGTGCCAGCAGCTTAGGGGTTGGATCCGAGCAGTACCTC. Translating gives CASSLGVGSEQYL.

The genes are TRBV9 and TRBJ1-1; 7 positions agree with TRBD1. V lost 3 bases to trimming and J lost 0 bases; unmatched junction nucleotides: 5. The CDR3 totals 15 residues. Germline V gives CDR1 SGDLS, CDR2 YYNGEE. CDR3 sequence reads: CASSAPGQLNTEAFF. CDR3 nucleotides: TGTGCCAGCAGCGCACCGGGACAGTTGAACACTGAAGCTTTCTTT.

This chain joins TRBV7-2 and TRBJ2-7, with 7 bases that match TRBD2. V gave up 4 bases and J gave up 1 base; unmatched junction bases: 7. There are 15 residues in the CDR3. Germline V gives CDR1 SGHTA, CDR2 FQGNSA. The CDR3 DNA follows: TGTGCCAGCAGCTCTTTCCGGGAGGTTTCCTACGAGCAGTACTTC. Its translation is CASSSFREVSYEQYF.

The chain carries TRBV12-3 or TRBV12-4 and TRBJ2-7; possible D gene TRBD1, 6 bases. This CDR3 comprises 13 residues. V shed 3 bases and J shed 6 bases, with 12 bases lying between them. CDR3 bases: TGTGCCAGCAGTTTGGACAGTTCATGCGAGCAGTACTTC. It is translated as CASSLDSSCEQYF.

This chain joins TRBV7-3 and TRBJ2-2; the D gene is possibly TRBD2 (6 bases). The V end lost 5 bases, the J end lost 6 bases, and 19 bases lay between the germline ends. Per the germline V gene, CDR1 is SGHTA and CDR2 is FQGTGA. The CDR3 sequence is 16 residues long. CDR3 loop: CASSVDLGLTAGELFF. DNA for the CDR3: TGTGCCAGCAGCGTAGACCTCGGACTAACCGCCGGGGAGCTGTTTTTT.

The J gene is TRBJ2-2, the V gene TRBV4-2, with a tentative D call TRBD1 (5 bases). The CDR3 length is 12 residues. Germline V gene data show CDR1 as LGHNA and CDR2 as YNFKEQ. Trimming pared 7 bases from V and 3 bases from J, leaving 6 bases between. The CDR3 loop reads CASTGHTGELFF. DNA for the CDR3: TGTGCCAGCACAGGGCACACCGGGGAGCTGTTTTTT.

The gene calls are TRBV4-2 and TRBJ2-3; TRBD2 agrees at 7 bases. The V gene end was trimmed by 4 bases and the J gene end by 2 bases; junction bases not matched to a gene: 6. The CDR3 loop spans 15 amino acids. Germline V CDR1 and CDR2: LGHNA, YNFKEQ. The CDR3 DNA sequence: TGTGCCAGCAGCCCCCGAACTAGCGACACAGATACGCAGTATTTT. It translates to CASSPRTSDTDTQYF.

The chain couples TRBV9 to TRBJ2-1, with D perhaps matching TRBD2 (6 bases). Per the germline V gene, CDR1 is SGDLS and CDR2 is YYNGEE. V lost 2 bases and J 1 base, leaving 10 bases between the germline ends. The length of the CDR3 is 15 residues. The CDR3 nucleotides read TGTGCCAGCAGCGTCGGGACTCCATCCTACAATGAGCAGTTCTTC. Its translation is CASSVGTPSYNEQFF. Based on the CDR3 plus reference TRBV9 and TRBJ2-1, the full variable domain is DSGVTQTPKHLITATGQRVTLRCSPRSGDLSVYWYQQSLDQGLQFLIQYYNGEERAKGNILERFSAQQFPDLHSELNLSSLELGDSALYFCASSVGTPSYNEQFFGPGTRLTVL.

This clonotype was seen a few times. The gene calls are TRBV6-2 or TRBV6-3 and TRBJ2-3; 13 bases agree with TRBD2. The CDR3 has 15 amino acids. Germline V CDR1 and CDR2: MNHEY, SVGEGT. V gave up 6 bases and J gave up 6 bases; unmatched junction bases: 6. In DNA form, the CDR3 reads TGTGCCAGCAGGGGGACTAGCGGGGTTCTGGATACGCAGTATTTT. Its translation: CASRGTSGVLDTQYF.

The chain recombines TRBV5-6 with TRBJ1-1; unclear D gene. CDR3 size: 14 residues. V dropped 6 bases and J dropped 1 base, with 13 bases sitting between them. In germline, CDR1 is SGHDT, CDR2 YYEEEE. The CDR3 spells CASISSWGNTEAFF. CDR3 nucleotide sequence: TGTGCCAGCATCTCTAGCTGGGGGAACACTGAAGCTTTCTTT.

The gene calls are TRBV7-9 and TRBJ2-7; D unclear. This CDR3 contains 14 residues. The ends were cut back, 3 bases at V and 2 bases at J, with 11 bases in the middle. CDR1 is SEHNR, CDR2 FQNEAQ, per germline (reference sequence). The DNA of the CDR3 is TGTGCCAGCAGCTTGAAGGGCTCGGCCTACGAGCAGTACTTC. Its translation is CASSLKGSAYEQYF.

The V and J genes are TRBV2 and TRBJ2-2; 7 bases are a match to TRBD2. Trimming took 7 bases from V and 1 from J; bases not matched to a gene: 3. The CDR3 length is 14 residues. Germline V lookup: CDR1 SNHLY, CDR2 FYNNEI. The CDR3 sequence is CASMGRGNTGELFF. CDR3 DNA sequence: TGTGCCAGCATGGGGAGGGGGAACACCGGGGAGCTGTTTTTT.

The chain carries TRBV5-6 and TRBJ2-7, with a possible D match to TRBD2 (6 bases). Per the germline V gene, CDR1 is SGHDT and CDR2 is YYEEEE. V was trimmed by 4 bases and J by 4 bases, leaving 15 bases between them. The CDR3 extends over 14 amino acids. The CDR3 loop reads CASSEYREQYEQYF. The CDR3 nucleotides read TGTGCCAGCAGCGAATACCGGGAGCAATACGAGCAGTACTTC.

V usage is TRBV7-8 and J usage is TRBJ1-5; D gene unclear. The CDR3 runs 15 residues. The germline V and J ends were trimmed by 0 bases and 6 bases, with 12 bases remaining between them. In germline, CDR1 is SGHVS, CDR2 FQNEAQ. CDR3 sequence (DNA): TGTGCCAGCAGCTTAGCGTACGGCCGGGCTCAGCCCCAGCATTTT. This gives the protein CASSLAYGRAQPQHF.

This clonotype was seen only once. The chain recombines TRBV12-3 or TRBV12-4 with TRBJ2-1; D gene ambiguous. CDR3 size: 11 residues. The V and J ends lost 7 bases and 10 bases respectively, with 11 bases between them. DNA for the CDR3: TGTGCCAGCACCATAAGGCGGGAGCAGTTCTTC. It encodes CASTIRREQFF.

The chain has TRBV13 and TRBJ1-1; TRBD1 matches 7 bases. Per germline, CDR1 PRHDT and CDR2 FYEKMQ (reference sequence). After removal of 4 bases from V and 2 bases from J, the junction contained 4 bases not matched to a gene. The CDR3 runs 14 residues. The CDR3 region has the DNA TGTGCCAGCAGCTGGGACAGTCAAAACACTGAAGCTTTCTTT. Encoded protein: CASSWDSQNTEAFF.

In this sample, this clonotype turned up once. The chain uses TRBV12-3 or TRBV12-4 and TRBJ2-1; no firm D call. Trimming cost V 8 bases and J 10 bases, with 9 bases left between them. The CDR3 covers 10 residues. Here the CDR3 reads CASGTWEQFF. DNA for the CDR3: TGTGCCAGCGGCACATGGGAGCAGTTCTTC.

The chain joins TRBV6-2 or TRBV6-3 to TRBJ2-3, with 10 bases that match TRBD1. Germline lookup yields CDR1 MNHEY and CDR2 SVGEGT. V lost 5 bases, J lost 1 base, and 6 bases stayed unmatched. The CDR3 is 16 residues long. Here the CDR3 DNA reads TGTGCCAGCAGTAGTGGACAGGGGGAAGGCACAGATACGCAGTATTTT. This sequence encodes CASSSGQGEGTDTQYF.